This is a list of T cell receptor beta chains from one sample in a study of CD8 T cells in ankylosing spondylitis. TCRdb re-analysed the 5' RACE reads in MiXCR, keeping a single row per CDR3 protein. The sample includes around 150,000 distinct CDR3 sequences, 15% to 20% of them seen just once. The sample taken for sequencing was blood, either unsorted or a sorted T cell fraction (not recorded which). The receptors here all came from a male donor with ankylosing spondylitis or in good health (not recorded which). Each CDR3 is given with its conserved first and last residue. The D gene is left open where the match is weak. The listing skips clone size in some rows; elsewhere it reads once, few, many or a size class.

DNA: TGCGCCAGCAGCTTGATCGGGCCAGGGGACACTGAAGCTTTCTTT; CDR3: CASSLIGPGDTEAFF; size: many; J: TRBJ1-1; V: TRBV5-1; D: .
DNA: TGTGCCAGCAGCCCCTATGACGGCGGGACGGCAGATACGCAGTATTTT; CDR3: CASSPYDGGTADTQYF; size: few; J: TRBJ2-3; V: TRBV5-5; D: .
DNA: TGCGCCAGCAGCCCGGGGACGGTGAACACCGGGGAGCTGTTTTTT; CDR3: CASSPGTVNTGELFF; size: many; J: TRBJ2-2; V: TRBV5-1; D: .
DNA: TGTGCCAGCAGTTTACGGGACAGGCCTGTGCCCTACGAGCAGTACTTC; CDR3: CASSLRDRPVPYEQYF; size: .; J: TRBJ2-7; V: TRBV27; D: TRBD1
DNA: TGTGCCAGCAGTCAAAACAACTGGACCCCCTACGAGCAGTACTTC; CDR3: CASSQNNWTPYEQYF; size: .; J: TRBJ2-7; V: TRBV28; D: .
DNA: TGTGCCAGCAGTGAACTCTCGGATTACCTAGAAAGACAGTACTTC; CDR3: CASSELSDYLERQYF; size: many; J: TRBJ2-7; V: TRBV6-1; D: .
DNA: TGTGCCAGCAAGGAAGGGTTCTCTGGAAACACCATATATTTT; CDR3: CASKEGFSGNTIYF; size: few; J: TRBJ1-3; V: TRBV12-3/TRBV12-4; D: .
DNA: TGTGCCAGCAGGCCCTGGGGCGGAATACAGGAGCAGTTCTTC; CDR3: CASRPWGGIQEQFF; size: many; J: TRBJ2-1; V: TRBV12-3/TRBV12-4; D: .
DNA: TGCGCCAGCAGCTTGGCAGGGGGCGGGCAGCCCCAGCATTTT; CDR3: CASSLAGGGQPQHF; size: many; J: TRBJ1-5; V: TRBV5-1; D: TRBD1
DNA: TGTGCCACCAGCACCCTTCGGACAGGGGGCAGCGGAGCCAAAAACATTCAGTACTTC; CDR3: CATSTLRTGGSGAKNIQYF; size: many; J: TRBJ2-4; V: TRBV15; D: TRBD1
DNA: TGTGCCAGCAGCTTTACAGGGGGCTACGGCACCGGGGAGCTGTTTTTT; CDR3: CASSFTGGYGTGELFF; size: .; J: TRBJ2-2; V: TRBV5-4; D: TRBD1
DNA: TGCGCCAGCATCCTGACTAGCGGGAGACGCGATGAGCAGTTCTTC; CDR3: CASILTSGRRDEQFF; size: many; J: TRBJ2-1; V: TRBV5-1; D: TRBD2
DNA: TGCAGTGCTAGAGAGAACTACGAGCAGTACTTC; CDR3: CSARENYEQYF; size: many; J: TRBJ2-7; V: TRBV20-1; D: .
DNA: TGTGCCAGCAGTTTAGAACAGGGGGCAGTGGAGACCCAGTACTTC; CDR3: CASSLEQGAVETQYF; size: many; J: TRBJ2-5; V: TRBV27; D: TRBD1
DNA: TGTGCCAGCAGCCCCGGGGACAGGGCCATTAACGAGCAGTACTTC; CDR3: CASSPGDRAINEQYF; size: .; J: TRBJ2-7; V: TRBV7-9; D: TRBD1
DNA: TGCTGTGCTAGAGAACCCGGGACTAGCGTCACAGATACGCAGTATTTT; CDR3: CCAREPGTSVTDTQYF; size: .; J: TRBJ2-3; V: TRBV20-1; D: TRBD2
DNA: TGTGCCTGCAGCCAAGACCTAGCGGGAGCCCGATACAATGAGCAGTTCTTC; CDR3: CACSQDLAGARYNEQFF; size: .; J: TRBJ2-1; V: TRBV3-1; D: TRBD2
DNA: TGCAGTGCTAGACCCCCGGCAGGGTGGGAGCAGTACTTC; CDR3: CSARPPAGWEQYF; size: many; J: TRBJ2-7; V: TRBV20-1; D: .
DNA: TGTGCCAGCAGTCCACCGGGACAGGTCGGCAAAAACATTCAGTACTTC; CDR3: CASSPPGQVGKNIQYF; size: few; J: TRBJ2-4; V: TRBV28; D: TRBD1
DNA: TGTGCCAGCAGTTTCCCGGGACTAGCGGGAGATGAGACCCAGTACTTC; CDR3: CASSFPGLAGDETQYF; size: few; J: TRBJ2-5; V: TRBV28; D: TRBD2
DNA: TGTGCCAGCTCACCCCTTCCCTCGGGACAGGGAGTGAACGAGCAGTACTTC; CDR3: CASSPLPSGQGVNEQYF; size: .; J: TRBJ2-7; V: TRBV18; D: TRBD1
DNA: TGTGCCAGCAGGGTAGGGGGGGATACCTACAATGAGCAGTTCTTC; CDR3: CASRVGGDTYNEQFF; size: few; J: TRBJ2-1; V: TRBV7-3; D: .
DNA: TGCGCCAGCAGCTTGGGTCGTAGAGTGGCGACCGGGGAGCTGTTTTTT; CDR3: CASSLGRRVATGELFF; size: many; J: TRBJ2-2; V: TRBV5-1; D: .
DNA: TGCAGTGCTCCAAATAGCGTGGATGAGCAGTTCTTC; CDR3: CSAPNSVDEQFF; size: many; J: TRBJ2-1; V: TRBV20-1; D: .
DNA: TGCAGTGCTAGTGGGCCCGCCGGGACAGGGCCTCGCTACACCTTC; CDR3: CSASGPAGTGPRYTF; size: many; J: TRBJ1-2; V: TRBV20-1; D: TRBD1
DNA: TGTGCCAGCAGCCAAACCCTAGCGGGACGTGAGCAGTTCTTC; CDR3: CASSQTLAGREQFF; size: few; J: TRBJ2-1; V: TRBV3-1; D: TRBD2
DNA: TGCGCCAGCAGCCCAATCCTAGCGGGAGGGAACACCGGGGAGCTGTTTTTT; CDR3: CASSPILAGGNTGELFF; size: few; J: TRBJ2-2; V: TRBV5-1; D: TRBD2
DNA: TGTGCCAGCACCCTTGGTGTTTGGGGTGTGGCAACTAATGAAAAACTGTTTTTT; CDR3: CASTLGVWGVATNEKLFF; size: once; J: TRBJ1-4; V: TRBV28; D: .
DNA: TGCGCCAGCAGCCAAGCGGGACAGGGTACTCTCTATGGCTACACCTTC; CDR3: CASSQAGQGTLYGYTF; size: many; J: TRBJ1-2; V: TRBV4-1; D: TRBD1